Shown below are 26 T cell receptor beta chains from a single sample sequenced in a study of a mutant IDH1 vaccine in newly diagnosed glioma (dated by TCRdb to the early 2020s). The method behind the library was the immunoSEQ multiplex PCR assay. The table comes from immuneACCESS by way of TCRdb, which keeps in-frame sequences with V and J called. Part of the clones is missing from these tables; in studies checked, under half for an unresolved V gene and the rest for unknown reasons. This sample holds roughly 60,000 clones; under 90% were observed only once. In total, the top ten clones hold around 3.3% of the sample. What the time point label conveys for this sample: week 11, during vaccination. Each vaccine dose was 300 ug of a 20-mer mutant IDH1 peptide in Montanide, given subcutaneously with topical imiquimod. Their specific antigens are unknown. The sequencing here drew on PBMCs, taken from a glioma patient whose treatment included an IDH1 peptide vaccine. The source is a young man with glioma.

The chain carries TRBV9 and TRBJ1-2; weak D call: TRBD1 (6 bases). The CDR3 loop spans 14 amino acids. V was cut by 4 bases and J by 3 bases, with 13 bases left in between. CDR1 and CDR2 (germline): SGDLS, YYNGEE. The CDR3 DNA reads TGTGCCAGCAGCAAAGGACAGTCTTACTATGGCTACACCTTC. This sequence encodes CASSKGQSYYGYTF. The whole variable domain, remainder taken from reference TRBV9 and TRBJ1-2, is DSGVTQTPKHLITATGQRVTLRCSPRSGDLSVYWYQQSLDQGLQFLIQYYNGEERAKGNILERFSAQQFPDLHSELNLSSLELGDSALYFCASSKGQSYYGYTFGSGTRLTVV.

The DNA of the CDR3 is TGTGCCAGCAGAGGATCCTATGGCTACACCTTC. It specifies CASRGSYGYTF. The genes are TRBV5-8 and TRBJ1-2; no firm D call. V dropped 5 bases and J dropped 4 bases, with 6 bases sitting between them. Germline V gene lookup returns CDR1 SGHTS and CDR2 YDEGEE. The CDR3 is 11 residues long.

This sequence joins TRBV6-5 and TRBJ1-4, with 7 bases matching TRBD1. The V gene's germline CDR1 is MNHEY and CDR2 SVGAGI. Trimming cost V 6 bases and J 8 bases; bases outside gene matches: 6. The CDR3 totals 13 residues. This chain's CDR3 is CASRRGTDEKLFF. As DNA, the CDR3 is TGTGCCAGCAGAAGAGGGACAGACGAAAAACTGTTTTTT.

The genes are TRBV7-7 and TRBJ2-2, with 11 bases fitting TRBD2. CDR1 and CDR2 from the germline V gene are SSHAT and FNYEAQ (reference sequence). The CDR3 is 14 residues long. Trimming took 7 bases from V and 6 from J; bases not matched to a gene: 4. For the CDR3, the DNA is TGTGCCAGCAAGACTAGCGGGGTGTCCGGGGAGCTGTTTTTT. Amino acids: CASKTSGVSGELFF.

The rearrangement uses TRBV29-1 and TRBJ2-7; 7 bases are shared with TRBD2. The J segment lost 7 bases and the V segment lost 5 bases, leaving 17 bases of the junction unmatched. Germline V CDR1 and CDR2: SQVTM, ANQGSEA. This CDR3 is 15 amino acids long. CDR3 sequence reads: CSVRRGFSAGNEQYF. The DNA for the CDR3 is TGCAGCGTTCGGCGTGGGTTCTCAGCGGGGAATGAGCAGTACTTC.

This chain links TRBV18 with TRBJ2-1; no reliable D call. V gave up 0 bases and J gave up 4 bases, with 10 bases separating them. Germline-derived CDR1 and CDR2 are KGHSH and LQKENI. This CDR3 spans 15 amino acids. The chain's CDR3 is CASSPPVWGYNEQFF. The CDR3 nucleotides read TGTGCCAGCTCACCACCGGTATGGGGTTACAATGAGCAGTTCTTC.

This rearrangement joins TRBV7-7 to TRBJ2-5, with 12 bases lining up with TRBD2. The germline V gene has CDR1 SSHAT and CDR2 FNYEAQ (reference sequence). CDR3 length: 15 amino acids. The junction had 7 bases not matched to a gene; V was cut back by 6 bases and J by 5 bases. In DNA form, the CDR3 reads TGTGCCAGCAGTCCAGGACTAGCGGGGTTGGAGACCCAGTACTTC. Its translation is CASSPGLAGLETQYF.

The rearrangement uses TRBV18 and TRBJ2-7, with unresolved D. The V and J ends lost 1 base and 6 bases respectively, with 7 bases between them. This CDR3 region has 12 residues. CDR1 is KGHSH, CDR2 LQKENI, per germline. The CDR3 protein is CASSPQVFEQYF. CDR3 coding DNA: TGTGCCAGCTCACCACAAGTTTTCGAGCAGTACTTC.

In nucleotides, the CDR3 is TGTGCCAGCAGCTTCGGCGGCCGTCAAGAGACCCAGTACTTC. Translated, it gives CASSFGGRQETQYF. This chain links TRBV7-3 with TRBJ2-5; D is unresolved. With 3 bases removed from V and 2 bases from J, the gap between germline ends came to 10 bases. Looked up from germline, CDR1 is SGHTA and CDR2 is FQGTGA. The CDR3 length is 14 residues.

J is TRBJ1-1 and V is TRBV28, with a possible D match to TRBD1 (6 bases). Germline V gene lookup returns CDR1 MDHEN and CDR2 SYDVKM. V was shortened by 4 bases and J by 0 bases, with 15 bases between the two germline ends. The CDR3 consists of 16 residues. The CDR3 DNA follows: TGTGCCAGCAGTTCTAAATACAGGGTGGTGAACACTGAAGCTTTCTTT. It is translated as CASSSKYRVVNTEAFF.

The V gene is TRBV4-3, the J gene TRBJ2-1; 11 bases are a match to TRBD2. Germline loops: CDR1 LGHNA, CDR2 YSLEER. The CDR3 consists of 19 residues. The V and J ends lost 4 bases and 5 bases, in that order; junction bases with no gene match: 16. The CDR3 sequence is CASSPFLIPGLAVDNEQFF. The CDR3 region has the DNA TGCGCCAGCAGCCCATTCCTCATACCGGGACTAGCGGTTGACAATGAGCAGTTCTTC.

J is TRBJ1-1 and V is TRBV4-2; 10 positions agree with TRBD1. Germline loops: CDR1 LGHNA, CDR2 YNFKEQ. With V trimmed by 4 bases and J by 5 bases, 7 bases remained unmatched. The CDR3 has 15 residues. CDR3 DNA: TGTGCCAGCAGCCCCCCCGGGACAGGGGATACTGAAGCTTTCTTT. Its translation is CASSPPGTGDTEAFF.

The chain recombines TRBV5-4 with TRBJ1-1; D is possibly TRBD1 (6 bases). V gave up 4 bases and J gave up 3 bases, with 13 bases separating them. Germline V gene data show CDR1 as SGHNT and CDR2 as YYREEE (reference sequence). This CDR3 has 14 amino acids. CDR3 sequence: CASSRRGADTEAFF. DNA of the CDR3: TGTGCCAGCAGCCGTAGGGGGGCGGACACTGAAGCTTTCTTT.

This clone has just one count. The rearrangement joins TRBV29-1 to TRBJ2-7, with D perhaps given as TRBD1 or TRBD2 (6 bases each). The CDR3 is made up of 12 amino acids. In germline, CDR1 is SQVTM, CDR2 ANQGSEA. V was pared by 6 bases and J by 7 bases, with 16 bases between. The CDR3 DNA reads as TGCAGCGTGAGGCAAGGGGGGACGGAGCAGTACTTC. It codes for CSVRQGGTEQYF.

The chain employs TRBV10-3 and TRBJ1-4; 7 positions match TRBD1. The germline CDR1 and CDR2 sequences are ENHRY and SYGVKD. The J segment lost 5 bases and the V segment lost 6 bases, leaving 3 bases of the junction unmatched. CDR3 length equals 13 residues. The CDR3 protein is CAIRGGVNEKLFF. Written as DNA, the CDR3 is TGTGCCATCAGAGGGGGCGTCAATGAAAAACTGTTTTTT.

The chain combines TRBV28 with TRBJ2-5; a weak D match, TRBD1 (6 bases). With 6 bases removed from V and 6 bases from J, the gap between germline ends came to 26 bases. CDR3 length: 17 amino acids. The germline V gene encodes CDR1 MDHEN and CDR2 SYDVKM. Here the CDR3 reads CASSLAPFGTTQKTQYF. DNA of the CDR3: TGTGCCAGCAGCTTAGCCCCCTTCGGGACAACACAAAAGACCCAGTACTTC.

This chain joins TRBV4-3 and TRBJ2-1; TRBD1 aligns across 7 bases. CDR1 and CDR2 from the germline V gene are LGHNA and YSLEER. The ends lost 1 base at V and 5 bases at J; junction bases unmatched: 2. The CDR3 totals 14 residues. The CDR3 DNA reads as TGCGCCAGCAGCCAAGCAGGGGGAAACAATGAGCAGTTCTTC. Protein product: CASSQAGGNNEQFF.

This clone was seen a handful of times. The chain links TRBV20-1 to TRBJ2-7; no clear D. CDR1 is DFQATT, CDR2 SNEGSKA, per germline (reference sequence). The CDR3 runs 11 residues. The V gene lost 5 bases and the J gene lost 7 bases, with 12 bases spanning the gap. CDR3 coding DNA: TGCAGTGCTCCCGCGCGTTCTGAGCAGTACTTC. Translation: CSAPARSEQYF.

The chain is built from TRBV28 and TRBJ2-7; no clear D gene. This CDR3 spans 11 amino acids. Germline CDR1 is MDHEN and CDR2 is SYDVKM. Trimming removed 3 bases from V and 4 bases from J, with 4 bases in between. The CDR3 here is CASSFFYEQYF. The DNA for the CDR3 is TGTGCCAGCAGTTTCTTTTACGAGCAGTACTTC. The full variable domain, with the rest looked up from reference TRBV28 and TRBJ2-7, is DVKVTQSSRYLVKRTGEKVFLECVQDMDHENMFWYRQDPGLGLRLIYFSYDVKMKEKGDIPEGYSVSREKKERFSLILESASTNQTSMYLCASSFFYEQYFGPGTRLTVT.

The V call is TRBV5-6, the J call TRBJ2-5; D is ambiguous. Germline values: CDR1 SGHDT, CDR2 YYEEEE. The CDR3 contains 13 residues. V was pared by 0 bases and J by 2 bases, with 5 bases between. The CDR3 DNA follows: TGTGCCAGCAGCTTGGGGTTTCAAGAGACCCAGTACTTC. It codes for CASSLGFQETQYF. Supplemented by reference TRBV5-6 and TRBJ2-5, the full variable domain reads DAGVTQSPTHLIKTRGQQVTLRCSPKSGHDTVSWYQQALGQGPQFIFQYYEEEERQRGNFPDRFSGHQFPNYSSELNVNALLLGDSALYLCASSLGFQETQYFGPGTRLLVL.

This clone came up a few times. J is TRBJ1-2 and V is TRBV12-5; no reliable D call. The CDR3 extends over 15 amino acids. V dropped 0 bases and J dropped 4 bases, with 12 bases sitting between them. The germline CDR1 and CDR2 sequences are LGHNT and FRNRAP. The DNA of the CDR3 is TGTGCTAGTGGTTTGGTGGGGAGCACCGCCTATGGCTACACCTTC. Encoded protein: CASGLVGSTAYGYTF.

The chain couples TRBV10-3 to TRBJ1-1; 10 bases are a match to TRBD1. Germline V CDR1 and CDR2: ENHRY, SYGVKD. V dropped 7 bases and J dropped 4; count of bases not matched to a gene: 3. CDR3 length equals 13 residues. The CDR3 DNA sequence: TGTGCCATCACCCGGACAGGGGGCACTGAAGCTTTCTTT. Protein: CAITRTGGTEAFF.

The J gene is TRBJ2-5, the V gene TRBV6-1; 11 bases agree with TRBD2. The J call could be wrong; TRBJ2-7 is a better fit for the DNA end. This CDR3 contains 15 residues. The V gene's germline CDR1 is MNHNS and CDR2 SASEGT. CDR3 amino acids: CASSEVGLAAYEQYF. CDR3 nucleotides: TGTGCCAGCAGTGAGGTGGGACTAGCGGCATACGAGCAGTACTTC.

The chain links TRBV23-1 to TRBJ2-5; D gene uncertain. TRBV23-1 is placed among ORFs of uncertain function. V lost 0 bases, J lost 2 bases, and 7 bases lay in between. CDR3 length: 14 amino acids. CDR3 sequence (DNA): TGCGCCAGCAGTCAATCGGAGCAGCAAGAGACCCAGTACTTC. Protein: CASSQSEQQETQYF.

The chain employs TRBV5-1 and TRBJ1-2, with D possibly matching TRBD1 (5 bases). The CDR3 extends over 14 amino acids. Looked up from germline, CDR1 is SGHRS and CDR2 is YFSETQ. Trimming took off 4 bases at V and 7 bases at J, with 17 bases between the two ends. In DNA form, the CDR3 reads TGCGCCAGCAGCATAGACGACGGGCAGGGTGGCTACACCTTC. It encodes CASSIDDGQGGYTF.

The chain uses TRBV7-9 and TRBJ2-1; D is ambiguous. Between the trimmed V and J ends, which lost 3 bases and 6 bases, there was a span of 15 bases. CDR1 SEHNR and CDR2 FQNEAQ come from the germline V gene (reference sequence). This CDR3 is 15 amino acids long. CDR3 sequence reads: CASSFYTTFSNEQFF. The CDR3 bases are TGTGCCAGCAGCTTCTATACAACCTTTAGCAATGAGCAGTTCTTC.